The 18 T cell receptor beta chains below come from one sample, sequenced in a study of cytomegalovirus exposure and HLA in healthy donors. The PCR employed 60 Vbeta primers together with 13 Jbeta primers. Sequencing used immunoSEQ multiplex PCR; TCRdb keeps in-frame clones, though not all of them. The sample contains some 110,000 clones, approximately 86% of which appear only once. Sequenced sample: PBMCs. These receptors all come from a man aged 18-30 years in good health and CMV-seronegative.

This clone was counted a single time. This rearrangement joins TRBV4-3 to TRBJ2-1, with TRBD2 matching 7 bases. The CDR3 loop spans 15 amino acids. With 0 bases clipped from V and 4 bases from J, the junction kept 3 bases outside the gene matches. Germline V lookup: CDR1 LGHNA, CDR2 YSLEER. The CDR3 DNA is TGCGCCAGCAGCCAAGATACGGGAGGATACAATGAGCAGTTCTTC. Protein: CASSQDTGGYNEQFF.

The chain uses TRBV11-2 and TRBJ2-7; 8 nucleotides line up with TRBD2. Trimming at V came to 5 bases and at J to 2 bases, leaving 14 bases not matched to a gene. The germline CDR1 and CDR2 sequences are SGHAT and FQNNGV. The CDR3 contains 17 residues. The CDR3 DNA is TGTGCCAGCAGCAGCTTAGTCCGGCGGGAGGCGCCCTACGAGCAGTACTTC. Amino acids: CASSSLVRREAPYEQYF.

CDR3 loop: CSAPVVYEQYF. The CDR3 DNA sequence: TGCAGTGCGCCCGTAGTATACGAGCAGTACTTC. This chain joins TRBV20-1 and TRBJ2-7; D gene uncertain. The CDR3 sequence is 11 residues long. The ends were cut back, 6 bases at V and 4 bases at J, with 10 bases in the middle. Germline CDR1 and CDR2: DFQATT and SNEGSKA (reference sequence).

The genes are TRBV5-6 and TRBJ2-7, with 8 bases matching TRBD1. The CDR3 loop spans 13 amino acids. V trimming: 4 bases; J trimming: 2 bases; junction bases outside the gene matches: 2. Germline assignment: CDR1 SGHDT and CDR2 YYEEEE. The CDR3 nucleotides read TGTGCCAGCAGCAGGACAGGGACCTACGAGCAGTACTTC. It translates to CASSRTGTYEQYF.

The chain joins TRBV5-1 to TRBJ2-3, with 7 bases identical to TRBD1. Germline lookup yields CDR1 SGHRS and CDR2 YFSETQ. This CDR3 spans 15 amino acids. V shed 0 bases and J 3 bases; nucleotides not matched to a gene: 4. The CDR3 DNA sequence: TGCGCCAGCAGCTTGGAGGGGGCGAGTACAGATACGCAGTATTTT. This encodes CASSLEGASTDTQYF.

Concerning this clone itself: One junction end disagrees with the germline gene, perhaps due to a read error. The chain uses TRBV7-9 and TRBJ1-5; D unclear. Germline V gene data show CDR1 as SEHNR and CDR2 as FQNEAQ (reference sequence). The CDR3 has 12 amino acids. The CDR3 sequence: CSSSGGDQPQHF. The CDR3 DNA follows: TGTTCCAGCAGCGGAGGAGATCAGCCCCAGCATTTT.

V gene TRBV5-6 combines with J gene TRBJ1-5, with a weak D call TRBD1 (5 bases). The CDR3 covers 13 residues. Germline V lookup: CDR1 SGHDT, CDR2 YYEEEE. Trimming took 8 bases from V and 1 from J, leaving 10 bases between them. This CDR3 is CARGGESNQPQHF. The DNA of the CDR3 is TGTGCCAGAGGAGGGGAGAGCAATCAGCCCCAGCATTTT. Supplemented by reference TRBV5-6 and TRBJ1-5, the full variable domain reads DAGVTQSPTHLIKTRGQQVTLRCSPKSGHDTVSWYQQALGQGPQFIFQYYEEEERQRGNFPDRFSGHQFPNYSSELNVNALLLGDSALYLCARGGESNQPQHFGDGTRLSIL.

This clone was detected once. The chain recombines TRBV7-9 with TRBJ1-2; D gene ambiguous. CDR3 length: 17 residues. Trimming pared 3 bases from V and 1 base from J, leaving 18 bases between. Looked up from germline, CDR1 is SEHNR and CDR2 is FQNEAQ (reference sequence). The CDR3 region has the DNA TGTGCCAGCAGCTTGGTTGGAGGGTCGAACTATAACTATGGCTACACCTTC. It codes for CASSLVGGSNYNYGYTF.

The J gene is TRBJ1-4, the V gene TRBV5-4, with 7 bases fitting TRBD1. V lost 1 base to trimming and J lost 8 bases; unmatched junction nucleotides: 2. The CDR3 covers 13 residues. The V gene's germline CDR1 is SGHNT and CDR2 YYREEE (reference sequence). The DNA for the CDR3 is TGTGCCAGCAGCTTGAACAGGGGCGAAAAACTGTTTTTT. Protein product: CASSLNRGEKLFF.

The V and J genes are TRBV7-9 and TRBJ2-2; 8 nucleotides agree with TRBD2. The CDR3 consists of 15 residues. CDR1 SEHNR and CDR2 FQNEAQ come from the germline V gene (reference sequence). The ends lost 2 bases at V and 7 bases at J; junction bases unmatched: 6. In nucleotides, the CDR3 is TGTGCCAGCAGCTTACAGCGGGAGAGAGGCGGGGAGCTGTTTTTT. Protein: CASSLQRERGGELFF.

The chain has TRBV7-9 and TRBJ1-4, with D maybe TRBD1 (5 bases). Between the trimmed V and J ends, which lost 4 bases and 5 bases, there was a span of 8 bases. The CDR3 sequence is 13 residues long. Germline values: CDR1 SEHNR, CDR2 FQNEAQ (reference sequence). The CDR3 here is CASSSGGNEKLFF. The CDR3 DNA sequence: TGTGCCAGCAGCTCCGGGGGGAATGAAAAACTGTTTTTT.

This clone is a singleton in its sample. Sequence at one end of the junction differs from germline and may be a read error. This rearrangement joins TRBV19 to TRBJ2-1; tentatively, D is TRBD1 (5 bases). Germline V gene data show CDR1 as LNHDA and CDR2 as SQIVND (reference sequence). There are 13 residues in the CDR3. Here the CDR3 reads CASSWTTYTEQFF. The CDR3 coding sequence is TGTGCCAGTAGTTGGACAACATACACTGAGCAGTTCTTC.

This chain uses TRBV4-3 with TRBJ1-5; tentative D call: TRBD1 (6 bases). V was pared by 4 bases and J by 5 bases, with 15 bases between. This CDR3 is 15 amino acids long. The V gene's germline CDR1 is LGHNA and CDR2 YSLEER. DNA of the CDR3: TGCGCCAGCAGCCTGTACCGGGACAATTATCAGCCCCAGCATTTT. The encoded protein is CASSLYRDNYQPQHF.

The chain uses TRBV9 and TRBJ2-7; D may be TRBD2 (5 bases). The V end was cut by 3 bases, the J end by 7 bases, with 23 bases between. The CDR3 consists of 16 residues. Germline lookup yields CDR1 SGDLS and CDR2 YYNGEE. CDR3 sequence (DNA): TGTGCCAGCAGCGGGTCAGGATCGGGGAAGACGGGGGAGCAGTACTTC. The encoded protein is CASSGSGSGKTGEQYF.

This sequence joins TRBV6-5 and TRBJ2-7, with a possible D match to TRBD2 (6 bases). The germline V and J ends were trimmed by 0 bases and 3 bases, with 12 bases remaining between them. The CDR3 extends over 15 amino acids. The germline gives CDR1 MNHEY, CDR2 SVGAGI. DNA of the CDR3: TGTGCCAGCAGTTACTCTGGGGTGGGGGGCTACGAGCAGTACTTC. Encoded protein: CASSYSGVGGYEQYF.

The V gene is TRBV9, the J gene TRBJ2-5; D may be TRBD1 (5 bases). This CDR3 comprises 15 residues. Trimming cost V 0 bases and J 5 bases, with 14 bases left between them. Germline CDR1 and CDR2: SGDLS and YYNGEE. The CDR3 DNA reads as TGTGCCAGCAGCGTAGAGGGCAGGGAAGCTGAGACCCAGTACTTC. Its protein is CASSVEGREAETQYF.

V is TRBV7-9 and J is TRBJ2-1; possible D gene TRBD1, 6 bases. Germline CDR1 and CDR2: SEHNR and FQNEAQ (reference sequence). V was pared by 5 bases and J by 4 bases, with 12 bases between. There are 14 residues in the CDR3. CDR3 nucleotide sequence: TGTGCCAGCAGCCGGCGGACAGATTACAATGAGCAGTTCTTC. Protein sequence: CASSRRTDYNEQFF.

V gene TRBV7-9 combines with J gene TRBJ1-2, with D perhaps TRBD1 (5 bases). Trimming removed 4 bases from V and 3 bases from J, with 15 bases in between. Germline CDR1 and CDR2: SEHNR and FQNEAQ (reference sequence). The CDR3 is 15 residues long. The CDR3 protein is CASSSGDPGDYGYTF. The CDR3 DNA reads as TGTGCCAGCAGCTCTGGGGACCCGGGGGACTATGGCTACACCTTC.